This T cell receptor (beta chain) appears in the sequencing data of a study of metastatic and nonmetastatic thyroid tumors. Study-level information: Repertoires from malignant and benign thyroid patients were compared across blood and tumor or nodule tissue.

This clone has only a few counts. Its specificity is unknown. Thyroid surgery took place with no prior treatment in any patient. The CDR3 consists of 13 residues. Trimming pared 2 bases from V and 4 bases from J, leaving 6 bases between. From germline, CDR1 is MNHEY and CDR2 SMNVEV (reference sequence). Original analysis: A classifier of distant metastasis in papillary thyroid cancer was built from CDR3 differences (across clinicopathological groups). TCRdb reassembled clones from the PCR reads with MiXCR. The V and J calls here are based on TCRdb, not the publication. Here the sample spans tens of thousands of clones, around half being singletons. The study's findings and limits: Benign nodules reportedly had significantly lower TCR beta diversity than malignant thyroid tumors in blood and tumor.

This rearrangement joins TRBV27 to TRBJ1-5; D uncertain. The sequencing input was tumor tissue. The receptor was derived from a male donor with papillary thyroid cancer or a benign thyroid nodule (not recorded which). Some clones in this sample may be carry-over from other donors' samples. Here the CDR3 reads CASSLARNQPQHF. The DNA of the CDR3 is TGTGCCAGCAGTTTAGCACGGAATCAGCCCCAGCATTTT.